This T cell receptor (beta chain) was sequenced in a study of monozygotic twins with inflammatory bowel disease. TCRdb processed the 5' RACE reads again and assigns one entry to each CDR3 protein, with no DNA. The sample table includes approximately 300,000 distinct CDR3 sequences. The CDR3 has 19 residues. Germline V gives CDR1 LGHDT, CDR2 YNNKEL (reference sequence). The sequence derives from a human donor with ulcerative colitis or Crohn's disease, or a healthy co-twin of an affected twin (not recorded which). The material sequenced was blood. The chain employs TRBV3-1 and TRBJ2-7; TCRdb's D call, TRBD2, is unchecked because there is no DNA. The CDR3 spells CASSQGDSVRSALSYEQYF.